Below, one T cell receptor beta chain is given with its context. V lost 0 bases to trimming and J lost 7 bases, with 10 bases between them. The germline V gene has CDR1 SGHNT and CDR2 YYREEE (reference sequence). The CDR3 is 13 amino acids. Indicated treatment: oral pan-JAK inhibitor, 5-10 mg twice daily. Peripheral blood and lesional scalp punch biopsies were taken from alopecia areata patients. The data belong to a study of CD8+ T cells in alopecia areata. Reverse transcribed after extraction, RNA yielded cDNA as the sequencing template. Produced via immunoSEQ multiplex PCR; TCRdb's table is partial and in-frame only. In the table there are 150,000 to 200,000 clones, more than 50% of which are singletons.

The sequence came from a human donor with alopecia areata. This specimen was CD4+ T cells sorted from blood, taken at week 24, from a patient treated with tofacitinib. This sequence joins TRBV5-4 and TRBJ1-1, with a possible D match to TRBD1 (6 bases). CDR3 bases: TGTGCCAGCAGCTTGGGGACACAGGGTGAAGCTTTCTTT. Its translation: CASSLGTQGEAFF.